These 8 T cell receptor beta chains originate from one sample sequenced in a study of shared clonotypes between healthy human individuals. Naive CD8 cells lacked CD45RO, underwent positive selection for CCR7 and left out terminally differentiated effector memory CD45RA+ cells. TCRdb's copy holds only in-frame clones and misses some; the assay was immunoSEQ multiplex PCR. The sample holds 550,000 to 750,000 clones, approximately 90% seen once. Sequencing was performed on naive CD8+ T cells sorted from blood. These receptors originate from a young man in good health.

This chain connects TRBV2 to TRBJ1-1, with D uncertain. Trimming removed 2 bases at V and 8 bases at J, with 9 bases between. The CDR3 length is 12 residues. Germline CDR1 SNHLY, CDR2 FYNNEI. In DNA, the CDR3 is TGTGCCAGCAGTGAAACGGGAGCGGAAGCTTTCTTT. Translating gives CASSETGAEAFF.

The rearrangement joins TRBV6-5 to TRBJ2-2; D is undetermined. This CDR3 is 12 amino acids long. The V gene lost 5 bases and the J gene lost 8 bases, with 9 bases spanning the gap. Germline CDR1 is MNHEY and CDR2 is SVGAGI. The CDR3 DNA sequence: TGTGCCAGCAGTGTGTTACGTGGGGAGCTGTTTTTT. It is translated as CASSVLRGELFF.

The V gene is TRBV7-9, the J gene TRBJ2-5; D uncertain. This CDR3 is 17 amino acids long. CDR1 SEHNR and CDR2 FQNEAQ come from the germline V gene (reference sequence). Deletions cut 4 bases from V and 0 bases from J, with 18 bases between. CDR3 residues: CASSSPQLGGNQETQYF. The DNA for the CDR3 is TGTGCCAGCAGCTCCCCTCAGCTGGGTGGGAACCAAGAGACCCAGTACTTC. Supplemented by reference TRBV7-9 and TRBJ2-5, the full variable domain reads DTGVSQNPRHKITKRGQNVTFRCDPISEHNRLYWYRQTLGQGPEFLTYFQNEAQLEKSRLLSDRFSAERPKGSFSTLEIQRTEQGDSAMYLCASSSPQLGGNQETQYFGPGTRLLVL.

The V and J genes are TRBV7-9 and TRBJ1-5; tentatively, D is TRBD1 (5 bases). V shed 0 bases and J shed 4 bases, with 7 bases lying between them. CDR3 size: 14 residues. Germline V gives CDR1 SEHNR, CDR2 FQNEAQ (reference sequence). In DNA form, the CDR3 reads TGTGCCAGCAGCTTAGCGAGGGGAAATCAGCCCCAGCATTTT. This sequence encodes CASSLARGNQPQHF.

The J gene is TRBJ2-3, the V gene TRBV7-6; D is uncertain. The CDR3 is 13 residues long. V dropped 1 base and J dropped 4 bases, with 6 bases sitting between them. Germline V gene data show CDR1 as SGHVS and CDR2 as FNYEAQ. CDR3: CASSLEEPDTQYF. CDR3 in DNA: TGTGCCAGCAGCTTAGAGGAGCCAGATACGCAGTATTTT.

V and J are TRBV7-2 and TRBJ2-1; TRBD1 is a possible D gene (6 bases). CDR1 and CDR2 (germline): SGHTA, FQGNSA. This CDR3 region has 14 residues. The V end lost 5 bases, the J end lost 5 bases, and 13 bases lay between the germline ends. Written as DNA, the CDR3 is TGTGCCAGCAGCCCTGATCCAGGGGACAATGAGCAGTTCTTC. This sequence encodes CASSPDPGDNEQFF. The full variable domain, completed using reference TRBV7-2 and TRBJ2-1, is GAGVSQSPSNKVTEKGKDVELRCDPISGHTALYWYRQSLGQGLEFLIYFQGNSAPDKSGLPSDRFSAERTGGSVSTLTIQRTQQEDSAVYLCASSPDPGDNEQFFGPGTRLTVL.

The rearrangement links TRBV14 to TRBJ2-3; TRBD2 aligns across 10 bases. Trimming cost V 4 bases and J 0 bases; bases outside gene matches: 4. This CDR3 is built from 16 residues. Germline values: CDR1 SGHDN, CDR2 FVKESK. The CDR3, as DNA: TGTGCCAGCAGCCTCCGGACTAGCGGAAGCACAGATACGCAGTATTTT. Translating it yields CASSLRTSGSTDTQYF.

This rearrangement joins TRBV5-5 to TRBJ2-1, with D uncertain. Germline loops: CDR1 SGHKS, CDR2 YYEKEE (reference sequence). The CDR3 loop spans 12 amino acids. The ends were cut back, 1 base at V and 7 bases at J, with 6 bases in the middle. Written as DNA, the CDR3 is TGTGCCAGCAGCTTGCCCCTAAATGAGCAGTTCTTC. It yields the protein CASSLPLNEQFF.